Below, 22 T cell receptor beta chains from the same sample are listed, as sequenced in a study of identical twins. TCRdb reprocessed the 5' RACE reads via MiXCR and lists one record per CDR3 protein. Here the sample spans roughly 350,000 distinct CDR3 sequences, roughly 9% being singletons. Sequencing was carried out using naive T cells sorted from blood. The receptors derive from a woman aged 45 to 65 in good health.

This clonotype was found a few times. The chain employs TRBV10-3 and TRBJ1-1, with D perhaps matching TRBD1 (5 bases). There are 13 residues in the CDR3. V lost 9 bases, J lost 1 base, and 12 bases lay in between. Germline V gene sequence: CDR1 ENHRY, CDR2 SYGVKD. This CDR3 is CAILQESNTEAFF. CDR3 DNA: TGTGCCATTTTACAGGAATCGAACACTGAAGCTTTCTTT.

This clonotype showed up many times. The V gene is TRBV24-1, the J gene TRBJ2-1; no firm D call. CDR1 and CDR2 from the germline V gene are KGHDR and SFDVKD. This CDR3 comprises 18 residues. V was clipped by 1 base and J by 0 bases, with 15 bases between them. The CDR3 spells CATSDFPPVYGSYNEQFF. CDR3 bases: TGTGCCACCAGTGATTTCCCCCCCGTGTATGGCTCCTACAATGAGCAGTTCTTC.

CDR3 loop: CASSLRLAGGTGWADTQYF. The CDR3 region has the DNA TGTGCCAGCAGTTTGAGGCTAGCGGGAGGTACGGGCTGGGCAGATACGCAGTATTTT. The chain uses TRBV12-3 or TRBV12-4 and TRBJ2-3, with TRBD2 identical over 11 bases. V was clipped by 3 bases and J by 4 bases; unmatched bases: 15. The CDR3 has 19 residues.

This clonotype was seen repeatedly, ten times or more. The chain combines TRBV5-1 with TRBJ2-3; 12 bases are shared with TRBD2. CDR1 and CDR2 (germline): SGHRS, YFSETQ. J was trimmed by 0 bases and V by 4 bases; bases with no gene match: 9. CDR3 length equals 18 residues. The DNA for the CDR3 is TGCGCCAGCAGCCCAAGACTAGCGGGAGTTTTTAGCACAGATACGCAGTATTTT. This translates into CASSPRLAGVFSTDTQYF. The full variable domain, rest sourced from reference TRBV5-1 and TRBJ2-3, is KAGVTQTPRYLIKTRGQQVTLSCSPISGHRSVSWYQQTPGQGLQFLFEYFSETQRNKGNFPGRFSGRQFSNSRSEMNVSTLELGDSALYLCASSPRLAGVFSTDTQYFGPGTRLTVL.

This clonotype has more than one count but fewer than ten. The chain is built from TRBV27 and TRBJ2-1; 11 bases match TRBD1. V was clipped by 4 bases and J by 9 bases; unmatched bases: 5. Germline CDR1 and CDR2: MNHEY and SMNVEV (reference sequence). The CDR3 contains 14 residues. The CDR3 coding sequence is TGTGCCAGCAGTTGGGTCGGGACAGGGGGTGAGCAGTTCTTC. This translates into CASSWVGTGGEQFF.

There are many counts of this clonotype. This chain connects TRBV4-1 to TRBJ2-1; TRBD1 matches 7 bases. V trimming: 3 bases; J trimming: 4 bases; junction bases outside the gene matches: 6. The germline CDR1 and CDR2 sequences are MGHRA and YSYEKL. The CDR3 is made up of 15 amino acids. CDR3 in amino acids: CASSQDPGQYNEQFF. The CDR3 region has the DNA TGCGCCAGCAGCCAGGATCCGGGACAGTACAATGAGCAGTTCTTC.

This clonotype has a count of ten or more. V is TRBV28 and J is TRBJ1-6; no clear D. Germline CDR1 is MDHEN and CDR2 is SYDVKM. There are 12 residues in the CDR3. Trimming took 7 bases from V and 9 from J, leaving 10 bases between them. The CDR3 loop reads CASKPVTSPLHF. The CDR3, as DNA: TGTGCCAGCAAGCCCGTCACTTCACCCCTCCACTTT.

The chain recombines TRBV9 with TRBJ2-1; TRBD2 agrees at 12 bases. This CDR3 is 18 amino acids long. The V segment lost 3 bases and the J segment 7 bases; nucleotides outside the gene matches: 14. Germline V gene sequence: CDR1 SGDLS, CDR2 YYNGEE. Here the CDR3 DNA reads TGTGCCAGCAGCGCCCTGGGCCTGCTAGCGGGAGGGTCAAATGAGCAGTTCTTC. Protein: CASSALGLLAGGSNEQFF.

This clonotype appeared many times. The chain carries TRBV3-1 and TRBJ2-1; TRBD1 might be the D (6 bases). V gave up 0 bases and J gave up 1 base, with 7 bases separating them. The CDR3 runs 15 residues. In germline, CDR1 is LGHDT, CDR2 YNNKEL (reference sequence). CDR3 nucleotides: TGTGCCAGCAGCCAAGACCAGGGGTCCTACAATGAGCAGTTCTTC. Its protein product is CASSQDQGSYNEQFF.

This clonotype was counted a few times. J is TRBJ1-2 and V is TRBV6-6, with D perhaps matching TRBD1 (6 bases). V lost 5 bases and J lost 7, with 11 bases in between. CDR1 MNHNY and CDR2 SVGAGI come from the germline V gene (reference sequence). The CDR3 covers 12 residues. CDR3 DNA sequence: TGTGCCAGCAGTGACAGGAGGGGTGGCTACACCTTC. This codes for CASSDRRGGYTF.

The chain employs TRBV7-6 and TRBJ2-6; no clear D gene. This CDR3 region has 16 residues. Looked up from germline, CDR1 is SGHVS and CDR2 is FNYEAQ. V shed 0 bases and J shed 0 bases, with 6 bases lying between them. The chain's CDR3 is CASSLARRSGANVLTF. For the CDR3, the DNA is TGTGCCAGCAGCTTAGCGCGGCGCTCTGGGGCCAACGTCCTGACTTTC.

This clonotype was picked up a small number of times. The CDR3 sequence: CASRPGTSSYEQYF. The DNA of the CDR3 is TGTGCCAGCCGTCCCGGGACTAGCTCCTACGAGCAGTACTTC. The genes are TRBV27 and TRBJ2-7, with 8 bases fitting TRBD2. The CDR3 is made up of 14 amino acids. After removal of 8 bases from V and 0 bases from J, the junction contained 6 bases not matched to a gene. CDR1 and CDR2 (germline): MNHEY, SMNVEV (reference sequence).

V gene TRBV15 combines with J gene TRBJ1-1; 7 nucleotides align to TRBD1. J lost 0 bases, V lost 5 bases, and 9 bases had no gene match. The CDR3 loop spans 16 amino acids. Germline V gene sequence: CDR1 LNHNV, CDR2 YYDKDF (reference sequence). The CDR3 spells CATSSDRWGLNTEAFF. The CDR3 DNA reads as TGTGCCACCAGCTCGGACAGGTGGGGGCTGAACACTGAAGCTTTCTTT. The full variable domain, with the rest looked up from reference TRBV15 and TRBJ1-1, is DAMVIQNPRYQVTQFGKPVTLSCSQTLNHNVMYWYQQKSSQAPKLLFHYYDKDFNNEADTPDNFQSRRPNTSFCFLDIRSPGLGDTAMYLCATSSDRWGLNTEAFFGQGTRLTVV.

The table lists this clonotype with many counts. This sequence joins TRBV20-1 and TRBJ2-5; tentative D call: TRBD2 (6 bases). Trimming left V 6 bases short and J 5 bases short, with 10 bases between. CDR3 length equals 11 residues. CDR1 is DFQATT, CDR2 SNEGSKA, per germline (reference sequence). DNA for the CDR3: TGCAGTGCCGGGAGTGGGGAGACCCAGTACTTC. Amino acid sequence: CSAGSGETQYF.

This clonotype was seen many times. This chain's CDR3 is CASSFRDSTQYF. In DNA, the CDR3 is TGTGCCAGCAGTTTCCGGGACTCCACGCAGTATTTT. The chain recombines TRBV12-3 or TRBV12-4 with TRBJ2-3, with D perhaps TRBD2 (6 bases). The CDR3 length is 12 residues. V lost 3 bases and J lost 9, with 10 bases in between.

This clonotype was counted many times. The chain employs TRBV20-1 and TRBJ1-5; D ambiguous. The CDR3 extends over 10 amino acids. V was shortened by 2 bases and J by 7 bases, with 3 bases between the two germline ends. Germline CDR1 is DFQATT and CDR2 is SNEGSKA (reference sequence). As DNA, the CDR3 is TGCAGTGCTAGAAAGCAGCCCCAGCATTTT. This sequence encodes CSARKQPQHF.

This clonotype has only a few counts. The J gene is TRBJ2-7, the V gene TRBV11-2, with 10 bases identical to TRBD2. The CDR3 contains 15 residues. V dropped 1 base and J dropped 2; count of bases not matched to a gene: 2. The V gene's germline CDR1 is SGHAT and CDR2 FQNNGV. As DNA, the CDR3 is TGTGCCAGCAGCTTAGTGGGGACTAGCGCCTACGAGCAGTACTTC. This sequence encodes CASSLVGTSAYEQYF.

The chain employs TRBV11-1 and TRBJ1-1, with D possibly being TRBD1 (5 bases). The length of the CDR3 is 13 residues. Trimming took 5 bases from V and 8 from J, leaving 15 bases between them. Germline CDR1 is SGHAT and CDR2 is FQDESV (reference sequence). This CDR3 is CASSDPRGFEAFF. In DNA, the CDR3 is TGTGCCAGCAGCGATCCACGGGGCTTCGAAGCTTTCTTT.

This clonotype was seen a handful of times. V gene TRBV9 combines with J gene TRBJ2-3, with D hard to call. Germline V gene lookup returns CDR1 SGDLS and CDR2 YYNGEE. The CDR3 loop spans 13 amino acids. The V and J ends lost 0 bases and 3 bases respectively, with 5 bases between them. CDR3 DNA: TGTGCCAGCAGCGTAGAAGCAACAGATACGCAGTATTTT. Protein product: CASSVEATDTQYF. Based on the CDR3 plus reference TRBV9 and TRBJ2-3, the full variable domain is DSGVTQTPKHLITATGQRVTLRCSPRSGDLSVYWYQQSLDQGLQFLIQYYNGEERAKGNILERFSAQQFPDLHSELNLSSLELGDSALYFCASSVEATDTQYFGPGTRLTVL.

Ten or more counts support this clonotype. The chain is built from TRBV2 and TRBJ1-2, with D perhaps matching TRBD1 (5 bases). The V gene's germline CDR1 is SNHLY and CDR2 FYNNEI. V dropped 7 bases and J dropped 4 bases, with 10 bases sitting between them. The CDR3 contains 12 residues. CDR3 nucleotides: TGTGCCAGCAAGGGGACCTCCTATGGCTACACCTTC. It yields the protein CASKGTSYGYTF.

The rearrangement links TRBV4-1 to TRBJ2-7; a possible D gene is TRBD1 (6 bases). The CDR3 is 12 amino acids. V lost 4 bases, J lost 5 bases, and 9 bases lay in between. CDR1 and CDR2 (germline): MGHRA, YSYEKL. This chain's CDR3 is CASSLEGDEQYV. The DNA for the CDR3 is TGCGCCAGCAGCCTTGAGGGGGACGAGCAGTACGTC.

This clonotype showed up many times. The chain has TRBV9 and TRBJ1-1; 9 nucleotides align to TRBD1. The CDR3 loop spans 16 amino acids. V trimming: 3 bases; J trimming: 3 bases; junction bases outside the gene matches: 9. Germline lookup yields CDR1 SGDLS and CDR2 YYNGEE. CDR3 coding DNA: TGTGCCAGCAGCGACCTCGGGACAGGGACGGACACTGAAGCTTTCTTT. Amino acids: CASSDLGTGTDTEAFF. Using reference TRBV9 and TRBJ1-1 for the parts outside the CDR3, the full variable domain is DSGVTQTPKHLITATGQRVTLRCSPRSGDLSVYWYQQSLDQGLQFLIQYYNGEERAKGNILERFSAQQFPDLHSELNLSSLELGDSALYFCASSDLGTGTDTEAFFGQGTRLTVV.